Following are 25 T cell receptor beta chains from one sample sequenced in a study of shared clonotypes between healthy human individuals. Profiling relied on immunoSEQ multiplex PCR, and the TCRdb table lists in-frame clones only, not all of them. This table holds roughly 1 million clones, about 74% found once. The sample was memory CD4+ T cells sorted from blood. This sample's subset: CD45RA-negative fraction. The origin of the receptors is a man younger than 30 in good health.

The rearrangement links TRBV7-2 to TRBJ2-7, with 9 nucleotides matching TRBD1. Germline CDR1 is SGHTA and CDR2 is FQGNSA. This CDR3 comprises 13 residues. V trimming: 5 bases; J trimming: 9 bases; junction bases outside the gene matches: 8. The CDR3 region has the DNA TGTGCCAGCAGCCCAACAGGGGGCGCTGGGCAGTACTTC. The encoded protein is CASSPTGGAGQYF.

This clone was detected only once. This chain links TRBV30 with TRBJ1-2, with 11 bases identical to TRBD1. The CDR3 covers 16 residues. Unmatched junction bases numbered 11, after V lost 5 bases and J lost 3 bases. Germline CDR1 and CDR2: GTSNPN and SVGIG (reference sequence). CDR3 protein: CAWESRDRGSHYGYTF. Written as DNA, the CDR3 is TGTGCCTGGGAGTCCCGGGACAGGGGGTCTCACTATGGCTACACCTTC.

The rearrangement joins TRBV30 to TRBJ1-2; 7 positions match TRBD1. The germline CDR1 and CDR2 sequences are GTSNPN and SVGIG (reference sequence). CDR3 length: 15 amino acids. The trim removed 4 bases at V and 2 bases at J, leaving 10 bases unmatched. This chain's CDR3 is CAWNPPRGRNYGYTF. CDR3 bases: TGTGCCTGGAACCCACCCAGGGGGAGGAACTATGGCTACACCTTC.

V gene TRBV6-6 combines with J gene TRBJ1-2; 7 nucleotides match TRBD1. V was pared by 10 bases and J by 8 bases, with 7 bases of the junction left unmatched. Germline V CDR1 and CDR2: MNHNY, SVGAGI (reference sequence). The CDR3 is 11 amino acids. Here the CDR3 DNA reads TGTGCCACCACAGGGGCGGGGGGCTACACCTTC. Translation gives CATTGAGGYTF.

The V gene is TRBV6-5, the J gene TRBJ1-1; D ambiguous. Deletions cut 1 base from V and 1 base from J, with 10 bases between. Germline assignment: CDR1 MNHEY and CDR2 SVGAGI. The length of the CDR3 is 15 residues. Here the CDR3 reads CASSYWVSGNTEAFF. CDR3 nucleotide sequence: TGTGCCAGCAGTTACTGGGTCTCAGGGAACACTGAAGCTTTCTTT.

This sequence joins TRBV6-4 and TRBJ1-2; D gene ambiguous. Germline V CDR1 and CDR2: MRHNA, SNTAGT. Deletions cut 9 bases from V and 0 bases from J, with 11 bases between. The CDR3 extends over 13 amino acids. As DNA, the CDR3 is TGTGCCAGAGACACTGGGACTAACTATGGCTACACCTTC. Translating gives CARDTGTNYGYTF.

This chain joins TRBV25-1 and TRBJ2-2; the match to TRBD1 covers 7 bases. The CDR3 sequence is 15 residues long. Germline values: CDR1 MGHDK, CDR2 SYGVNS. V shed 8 bases and J 0 bases; nucleotides not matched to a gene: 6. The CDR3 sequence: CASSKGGANTGELFF. Here the CDR3 DNA reads TGTGCCAGCTCTAAAGGGGGCGCGAACACCGGGGAGCTGTTTTTT.

This clone showed up just once. The rearrangement uses TRBV10-2 and TRBJ2-3; D ambiguous. Trimming removed 8 bases from V and 1 base from J, with 13 bases in between. This CDR3 region has 14 residues. Germline CDR1 and CDR2: WSHSY and SAAADI. The DNA of the CDR3 is TGCGCCAGCCTAGGGTTGTGGGGCACAGATACGCAGTATTTT. As protein: CASLGLWGTDTQYF.

About this clone: The same CDR3 arises from other DNA sequences in this sample as well. The chain carries TRBV11-2 and TRBJ2-7; 10 bases align to TRBD1. V shed 1 base, J shed 0 bases, and the junction held 0 bases outside the gene matches. CDR1 SGHAT and CDR2 FQNNGV come from the germline V gene. The CDR3 is made up of 15 amino acids. The CDR3 DNA follows: TGTGCCAGCAGCTTAGGGACAGGGGGCTCCTACGAGCAGTACTTC. This codes for CASSLGTGGSYEQYF.

The chain carries TRBV28 and TRBJ2-4; D assignment may be TRBD1 or TRBD2 (5 bases each). Germline V CDR1 and CDR2: MDHEN, SYDVKM. The V end lost 10 bases, the J end lost 3 bases, and 13 bases lay between the germline ends. This CDR3 contains 13 residues. This chain's CDR3 is CATTRDDKNIQYF. Here the CDR3 DNA reads TGTGCCACGACCCGGGACGACAAAAACATTCAGTACTTC.

This clone has a handful of counts. V is TRBV7-9 and J is TRBJ2-1; possibly TRBD1 or TRBD2 for D (6 bases each). V was pared by 7 bases and J by 7 bases, with 23 bases between. The CDR3 covers 16 residues. CDR1 and CDR2 (germline): SEHNR, FQNEAQ (reference sequence). CDR3 DNA: TGTGCCAGCAACGGACAAGGGGGGAGTGGGCGGAATGAGCAGTTCTTC. It yields the protein CASNGQGGSGRNEQFF.

This clone showed up just once. This chain joins TRBV5-1 and TRBJ2-7, with a tentative D call TRBD1 (5 bases). This CDR3 is built from 14 residues. Germline V gene lookup returns CDR1 SGHRS and CDR2 YFSETQ. Trimming removed 5 bases from V and 1 base from J, with 13 bases in between. The CDR3 loop is CASRTDEFSYEQYF. The CDR3 coding sequence is TGCGCCAGCAGGACAGATGAATTTTCCTACGAGCAGTACTTC.

This chain joins TRBV7-9 and TRBJ2-1, with TRBD1 identical over 10 bases. V shed 2 bases, J shed 2 bases, and the junction held 3 bases outside the gene matches. This CDR3 spans 16 amino acids. CDR1 and CDR2 from the germline V gene are SEHNR and FQNEAQ (reference sequence). CDR3 in DNA: TGTGCCAGCAGCTTAACTGGACAGGGGGCCTACAATGAGCAGTTCTTC. It is translated as CASSLTGQGAYNEQFF.

As to this clone: Other nucleotide sequences from this sample produce the same CDR3. The chain is built from TRBV7-2 and TRBJ2-5, with D hard to call. V was clipped by 5 bases and J by 2 bases, with 9 bases between them. The germline V gene has CDR1 SGHTA and CDR2 FQGNSA. There are 13 residues in the CDR3. This CDR3 reads CASSPLRQETQYF. The CDR3 region has the DNA TGTGCCAGCAGCCCCCTCCGTCAAGAGACCCAGTACTTC.

The CDR3 spells CASSPYLTGELFF. CDR3 DNA sequence: TGTGCCAGCTCACCATACCTAACCGGGGAGCTGTTTTTT. The rearrangement uses TRBV18 and TRBJ2-2; D ambiguous. V dropped 2 bases and J dropped 5 bases, with 6 bases sitting between them. CDR1 and CDR2 (germline): KGHSH, LQKENI. The CDR3 is made up of 13 amino acids.

This sequence joins TRBV28 and TRBJ2-5, with 7 bases identical to TRBD2. The CDR3 has 14 amino acids. Germline CDR1 reads MDHEN; CDR2 reads SYDVKM. The ends lost 3 bases at V and 2 bases at J; junction bases unmatched: 3. The CDR3 loop reads CASSFGGVQETQYF. The CDR3 bases are TGTGCCAGCAGTTTTGGGGGGGTTCAAGAGACCCAGTACTTC.

The chain employs TRBV9 and TRBJ1-3; no firm D call. From germline, CDR1 is SGDLS and CDR2 YYNGEE. The CDR3 length is 14 residues. The V and J ends lost 0 bases and 1 base respectively, with 5 bases between them. The CDR3 region has the DNA TGTGCCAGCAGCGTAGCAGCGTCTGGAAACACCATATATTTT. It translates to CASSVAASGNTIYF.

V gene TRBV6-5 combines with J gene TRBJ1-1; D remains unclear. Looked up from germline, CDR1 is MNHEY and CDR2 is SVGAGI. Deletions cut 6 bases from V and 4 bases from J, with 9 bases between. The CDR3 covers 12 residues. The CDR3 loop reads CASRNPVTEAFF. The CDR3, as DNA: TGTGCCAGCAGAAATCCGGTCACTGAAGCTTTCTTT.

This clone was seen repeatedly, ten times or more. This chain uses TRBV16 with TRBJ2-2; D not certain. This CDR3 has 14 amino acids. Trimming took off 1 base at V and 7 bases at J, with 10 bases between the two ends. Germline assignment: CDR1 KGHSY and CDR2 FQNENV. The DNA for the CDR3 is TGTGCCAGCAGCCAATACGAGGATTACGGGGAGCTGTTTTTT. Its protein product is CASSQYEDYGELFF.

The chain recombines TRBV29-1 with TRBJ2-5; D possibly corresponds to TRBD1 (5 bases). The CDR3 is 12 residues long. CDR1 SQVTM and CDR2 ANQGSEA come from the germline V gene. The V and J ends lost 5 bases and 5 bases respectively, with 12 bases between them. The DNA of the CDR3 is TGCAGCGTTTCGGACACCCTGGAGACCCAGTACTTC. This translates into CSVSDTLETQYF.

This clone came up many times. The J gene is TRBJ1-1, the V gene TRBV30; weak D call: TRBD1 (5 bases). This CDR3 region has 15 residues. The germline gives CDR1 GTSNPN, CDR2 SVGIG (reference sequence). Deletions cut 3 bases from V and 0 bases from J, with 14 bases between. The CDR3 loop is CAWSSGRGMNTEAFF. In DNA, the CDR3 is TGTGCCTGGAGCTCAGGCCGGGGCATGAACACTGAAGCTTTCTTT.

This chain connects TRBV7-8 to TRBJ1-1, with D possibly being TRBD1 (5 bases). The length of the CDR3 is 13 residues. CDR1 SGHVS and CDR2 FQNEAQ come from the germline V gene. Trimming took off 2 bases at V and 3 bases at J, with 7 bases between the two ends. CDR3 loop: CASSLQGYTEAFF. The CDR3 coding sequence is TGTGCCAGCAGCTTACAGGGCTACACTGAAGCTTTCTTT.

The V and J genes are TRBV7-2 and TRBJ2-7, with a weak D call TRBD1 (6 bases). This CDR3 is built from 12 residues. With 3 bases removed from V and 7 bases from J, the gap between germline ends came to 10 bases. The germline V gene encodes CDR1 SGHTA and CDR2 FQGNSA. The DNA of the CDR3 is TGTGCCAGCAGCTTGACAGGAACAGAGCAGTACTTC. Translating gives CASSLTGTEQYF.

Remarks on this clone: Additional DNA sequences in this sample encode the identical CDR3. This rearrangement joins TRBV5-1 to TRBJ1-4, with TRBD1 as a possible D gene (6 bases). CDR3 size: 15 residues. V lost 0 bases to trimming and J lost 5 bases, with 11 bases between them. Germline V lookup: CDR1 SGHRS, CDR2 YFSETQ. The CDR3 loop reads CASSLEGRGNEKLFF. CDR3 in DNA: TGCGCCAGCAGCTTGGAGGGCAGGGGCAATGAAAAACTGTTTTTT.

The rearrangement links TRBV5-1 to TRBJ2-7; 10 bases are a match to TRBD2. Germline loops: CDR1 SGHRS, CDR2 YFSETQ. The CDR3 is 17 amino acids. Trimming removed 0 bases from V and 3 bases from J; junction bases left unmatched: 9. CDR3: CASSLVPSGSVGYEQYF. The DNA for the CDR3 is TGCGCCAGCAGCTTGGTCCCTAGCGGGAGTGTGGGCTACGAGCAGTACTTC.